The TCR beta chain described here comes from a study of breast tumors, draining lymph nodes, adjacent tissues. This clonotype was found many times. TCRdb fed the multiplex PCR reads into MiXCR, producing one record per CDR3 protein. The repertoire includes a few hundred thousand distinct CDR3 sequences, 30% to 35% of them detected once, and about 3.3% sits in the top ten. The CDR3 is 16 residues long. The germline V gene has CDR1 SGHRS and CDR2 YFSETQ. Trimming removed 0 bases from V and 9 bases from J, with 19 bases in between. Axillary draining lymph nodes of breast cancer patients supplied the node samples.

Sample: axillary lymph node tissue. This TCR derives from a female donor with breast cancer. Some clones in this sample may be carry-over from other donors' samples. The rearrangement links TRBV5-1 to TRBJ2-1, with D perhaps assigned TRBD1 or TRBD2 (5 bases each). The DNA for the CDR3 is TGCGCCAGCAGCTTGGGATCTGGACCGCAGGGAGCTGAGCAGTTCTTC. It translates to CASSLGSGPQGAEQFF.